This T cell receptor (beta chain) emerged from a study of radiation and T cells in renal cell carcinoma. Here immunoSEQ multiplex PCR was the method, and the copy in TCRdb shows in-frame clones only, minus some. The table has 120,000 or so clones, 75% to 85% seen once. There are 16 residues in the CDR3. CDR1 is MDHEN, CDR2 SYDVKM, per germline. Trimming took 5 bases from V and 6 from J; bases not matched to a gene: 9. The time point: blood 2 weeks post-SBRT. Treatment denoted: 15 Gy SBRT to primary tumor, nephrectomy 4 weeks later. Serial blood draws occurred at baseline and 2 and 4 weeks post-SBRT. The sequence was collected from an older woman with renal cell carcinoma. This chain uses TRBV28 with TRBJ2-7; the match to TRBD2 covers 14 bases. The starting material was blood, obtained from a patient whose treatment included radiotherapy and nephrectomy. The CDR3 DNA is TGTGCCAGCAGTCCACCGGGACTAGCGGGAGTAACCGAGCAGTACTTC. Protein: CASSPPGLAGVTEQYF.